One sample yielded the 25 T cell receptor beta chains listed below, sequenced in a study of cytomegalovirus exposure and HLA in healthy donors. Primers for the PCR totalled 60 Vbeta and 13 Jbeta. This table comes from immunoSEQ multiplex PCR, and its TCRdb copy is limited to in-frame clones, with some not included. Recorded for this sample: some 120,000 clones. Material: PBMCs. Receptors originate from a young man in good health and CMV-seronegative.

CDR3 in DNA: TGTGCCTGGAGTGTACGGTACGGGAGCGAAAAACTGTTTTTT. The encoded protein is CAWSVRYGSEKLFF. V gene TRBV30 combines with J gene TRBJ1-4; no clear D gene. The germline V gene encodes CDR1 GTSNPN and CDR2 SVGIG (reference sequence). V lost 0 bases, J lost 8 bases, and 13 bases lay in between. The CDR3 loop spans 14 amino acids.

DNA for the CDR3: TGTGCCAGCAGTGGGAGGACTAGCGACGCAGATACGCAGTATTTT. It encodes CASSGRTSDADTQYF. The chain has TRBV2 and TRBJ2-3; 9 nucleotides line up with TRBD2. This CDR3 has 15 residues. Germline lookup yields CDR1 SNHLY and CDR2 FYNNEI. V shed 4 bases, J shed 4 bases, and the junction held 6 bases outside the gene matches.

The V call is TRBV5-6, the J call TRBJ1-5; possibly TRBD1 for D (6 bases). Germline V gives CDR1 SGHDT, CDR2 YYEEEE. The CDR3 totals 13 residues. V was shortened by 1 base and J by 6 bases, with 8 bases between the two germline ends. The CDR3 DNA sequence: TGTGCCAGCAGCTTGAGGGGGAGTCAGCCCCAGCATTTT. Protein product: CASSLRGSQPQHF.

The chain combines TRBV7-9 with TRBJ2-7; 8 bases match TRBD1. Germline CDR1 and CDR2: SEHNR and FQNEAQ (reference sequence). This CDR3 has 14 residues. V lost 5 bases, J lost 5 bases, and 8 bases stayed unmatched. CDR3 amino acids: CASSPGTGLNEQYF. The CDR3 region has the DNA TGTGCCAGCAGCCCAGGGACAGGACTTAACGAGCAGTACTTC.

The V and J genes are TRBV6-5 and TRBJ1-2; the D is unclear. In germline, CDR1 is MNHEY, CDR2 SVGAGI. The CDR3 consists of 13 residues. V lost 0 bases, J lost 6 bases, and 8 bases lay in between. The CDR3, as DNA: TGTGCCAGCAGTTACTCTAGCACGGATGGCTACACCTTC. Translating it yields CASSYSSTDGYTF.

J is TRBJ2-5 and V is TRBV30; 11 bases align to TRBD1. Germline V gene sequence: CDR1 GTSNPN, CDR2 SVGIG (reference sequence). The CDR3 runs to 14 residues. The V and J ends lost 5 bases and 5 bases, in that order; junction bases with no gene match: 7. The CDR3 loop reads CAWSGQGARETQYF. CDR3 nucleotides: TGTGCCTGGTCCGGACAGGGGGCGCGGGAGACCCAGTACTTC.

The V gene is TRBV7-9, the J gene TRBJ2-3; 11 positions agree with TRBD1. Per germline, CDR1 SEHNR and CDR2 FQNEAQ (reference sequence). Unmatched junction bases numbered 8, after V lost 5 bases and J lost 10 bases. The CDR3 has 14 amino acids. CDR3 sequence: CASSEGQGARSQYF. In DNA, the CDR3 is TGTGCCAGCAGCGAAGGACAGGGGGCTCGCTCGCAGTATTTT.

The V and J genes are TRBV9 and TRBJ2-7; D perhaps matches TRBD2 (6 bases). Between the trimmed V and J ends, which lost 4 bases and 0 bases, there was a span of 11 bases. Germline V gene data show CDR1 as SGDLS and CDR2 as YYNGEE. CDR3 length equals 14 residues. The CDR3 here is CASSRDFLSYEQYF. The DNA for the CDR3 is TGTGCCAGCAGCAGGGACTTCCTCTCCTACGAGCAGTACTTC.

This chain uses TRBV5-6 with TRBJ1-1, with D perhaps TRBD1 (6 bases). Germline CDR1 and CDR2: SGHDT and YYEEEE. Trimming shortened V by 1 base and J by 5 bases, and 9 bases separated the two germline ends. The CDR3 covers 13 residues. The CDR3 DNA sequence: TGTGCCAGCAGCTTGAGGCAGGGGACTGAAGCTTTCTTT. Translated, it gives CASSLRQGTEAFF.

The chain joins TRBV7-2 to TRBJ2-5; 7 bases are a match to TRBD1. Trimming at V came to 5 bases and at J to 5 bases, leaving 8 bases not matched to a gene. The CDR3 is 14 residues long. Germline loops: CDR1 SGHTA, CDR2 FQGNSA. The CDR3 here is CASSTGQLMETQYF. CDR3 coding DNA: TGTGCCAGCAGCACGGGACAGCTGATGGAGACCCAGTACTTC.

The rearrangement links TRBV7-6 to TRBJ1-1, with D maybe TRBD1 (6 bases). The V and J ends lost 5 bases and 1 base respectively, with 20 bases between them. Germline loops: CDR1 SGHVS, CDR2 FNYEAQ. The CDR3 contains 17 residues. CDR3 DNA sequence: TGTGCCAGCAGCCCCTGGGGAGCCCGAGGGGGGAACACTGAAGCTTTCTTT. It specifies CASSPWGARGGNTEAFF.

The chain couples TRBV27 to TRBJ2-3, with D maybe TRBD2 (7 bases). The V gene lost 4 bases and the J gene lost 3 bases, with 17 bases spanning the gap. The germline gives CDR1 MNHEY, CDR2 SMNVEV (reference sequence). The CDR3 is made up of 16 amino acids. The CDR3 reads CASSWGGRGRTDTQYF. The CDR3 coding sequence is TGTGCCAGCAGTTGGGGGGGGCGGGGACGGACAGATACGCAGTATTTT.

The V and J genes are TRBV11-2 and TRBJ2-3; TRBD2 matches 7 bases. This CDR3 contains 15 residues. The trim removed 2 bases at V and 4 bases at J, leaving 6 bases unmatched. CDR1 and CDR2 from the germline V gene are SGHAT and FQNNGV. The CDR3 DNA is TGTGCCAGCAGCTTATTTGGGGGAGGGGCAGATACGCAGTATTTT. This codes for CASSLFGGGADTQYF.

The gene calls are TRBV2 and TRBJ1-2, with a possible D match to TRBD1 (6 bases). This CDR3 spans 15 amino acids. Trimming removed 4 bases from V and 8 bases from J, with 20 bases in between. The germline V gene encodes CDR1 SNHLY and CDR2 FYNNEI. The CDR3 sequence: CASSGGTTVVNGYTF. CDR3 in DNA: TGTGCCAGCAGTGGAGGGACAACGGTCGTTAACGGCTACACCTTC.

The chain recombines TRBV7-9 with TRBJ1-1, with 7 bases lining up with TRBD1. The CDR3 loop spans 16 amino acids. The ends lost 5 bases at V and 0 bases at J; junction bases unmatched: 9. Germline-derived CDR1 and CDR2 are SEHNR and FQNEAQ (reference sequence). This chain's CDR3 is CASSQKTGVLNTEAFF. The CDR3 nucleotides are TGTGCCAGCAGCCAAAAAACAGGGGTTCTGAACACTGAAGCTTTCTTT.

The chain links TRBV7-9 to TRBJ1-2; no firm D call. Germline loops: CDR1 SEHNR, CDR2 FQNEAQ (reference sequence). The CDR3 length is 18 residues. V lost 2 bases and J 8 bases, leaving 27 bases between the germline ends. The CDR3 sequence: CASSLTLSGQAVGRGYTF. The DNA for the CDR3 is TGTGCCAGCAGCTTAACTTTGTCGGGCCAAGCGGTCGGGAGAGGCTACACCTTC.

The chain recombines TRBV28 with TRBJ1-4; D not certain. V gave up 4 bases and J gave up 0 bases, with 24 bases separating them. The CDR3 length is 20 residues. Germline V lookup: CDR1 MDHEN, CDR2 SYDVKM. CDR3 amino acids: CASSSWGYGLSSTTNEKLFF. In nucleotides, the CDR3 is TGTGCCAGCAGTTCCTGGGGATACGGACTCTCCTCAACAACTAATGAAAAACTGTTTTTT.

The chain combines TRBV11-2 with TRBJ1-2, with 8 nucleotides matching TRBD1. The CDR3 extends over 15 amino acids. V shed 3 bases, J shed 4 bases, and the junction held 7 bases outside the gene matches. Germline V gene sequence: CDR1 SGHAT, CDR2 FQNNGV. The CDR3 is CASSFQFDRGYGYTF. The DNA of the CDR3 is TGTGCCAGCAGCTTTCAATTCGACAGGGGCTATGGCTACACCTTC.

The chain joins TRBV19 to TRBJ1-1; unclear D gene. The CDR3 is 15 residues long. Germline CDR1 and CDR2: LNHDA and SQIVND (reference sequence). Trimming took 0 bases from V and 0 from J, leaving 8 bases between them. CDR3 DNA sequence: TGTGCCAGTAGTATAGAGCTGTACATGAACACTGAAGCTTTCTTT. Protein sequence: CASSIELYMNTEAFF.

The rearrangement joins TRBV12-5 to TRBJ2-7; 7 nucleotides align to TRBD1. The junction had 9 bases not matched to a gene; V was cut back by 6 bases and J by 1 base. The CDR3 sequence is 15 residues long. CDR1 and CDR2 (germline): LGHNT, FRNRAP. The CDR3 coding sequence is TGTGCTAGTGGAACTCCACAGGGGCGGTCCTACGAGCAGTACTTC. Translating gives CASGTPQGRSYEQYF.

CDR3 bases: TGTGCCAGCAGTGGGTTTCAGGGTCCGGACACTGAAGCTTTCTTT. This gives the protein CASSGFQGPDTEAFF. The chain joins TRBV2 to TRBJ1-1; possible D gene TRBD1, 5 bases. The germline CDR1 and CDR2 sequences are SNHLY and FYNNEI. The length of the CDR3 is 15 residues. Trimming removed 4 bases from V and 3 bases from J, with 15 bases in between.

The chain recombines TRBV9 with TRBJ1-2, with 11 positions matching TRBD1. The CDR3 runs 15 residues. CDR1 and CDR2 from the germline V gene are SGDLS and YYNGEE. V lost 4 bases to trimming and J lost 2 bases; unmatched junction nucleotides: 4. The CDR3 sequence is CASSSRTGGNYGYTF. CDR3 nucleotides: TGTGCCAGCAGCTCACGGACAGGGGGCAACTATGGCTACACCTTC.

The V gene is TRBV4-1, the J gene TRBJ2-2, with 8 bases fitting TRBD2. The CDR3 is made up of 17 amino acids. With 1 base clipped from V and 2 bases from J, the junction kept 6 bases outside the gene matches. CDR1 is MGHRA, CDR2 YSYEKL, per germline. CDR3 region: CASSQGIAGINTGELFF. DNA of the CDR3: TGCGCCAGCAGCCAAGGAATAGCGGGGATTAACACCGGGGAGCTGTTTTTT.

This rearrangement joins TRBV6-1 to TRBJ1-5; TRBD1 agrees at 10 bases. CDR1 and CDR2 (germline): MNHNS, SASEGT. This CDR3 comprises 15 residues. With 10 bases clipped from V and 3 bases from J, the junction kept 9 bases outside the gene matches. This CDR3 reads CAIRDRGLHNQPQHF. The CDR3 DNA sequence: TGTGCCATCAGAGACAGGGGGCTCCACAATCAGCCCCAGCATTTT.

This chain connects TRBV7-9 to TRBJ2-1, with 7 bases matching TRBD2. The ends lost 7 bases at V and 4 bases at J; junction bases unmatched: 7. CDR1 is SEHNR and CDR2 is FQNEAQ in the germline V gene (reference sequence). The CDR3 contains 14 residues. The CDR3 DNA sequence: TGTGCCAGCACCGGTCCGGGACTATACAATGAGCAGTTCTTC. Translating gives CASTGPGLYNEQFF. Based on the CDR3 plus reference TRBV7-9 and TRBJ2-1, the full variable domain is DTGVSQNPRHKITKRGQNVTFRCDPISEHNRLYWYRQTLGQGPEFLTYFQNEAQLEKSRLLSDRFSAERPKGSFSTLEIQRTEQGDSAMYLCASTGPGLYNEQFFGPGTRLTVL.